A single sample gave rise to the 2 T cell receptor beta chains below, sequenced in a study of graft-versus-host responses after intestinal transplantation. Profiling relied on immunoSEQ multiplex PCR, and the TCRdb table lists in-frame clones only, not all of them. The sample shows some 130,000 clones, roughly 92% of them seen only once. No antigen has been assigned to these receptors. This sample comprised unstimulated CD4+ T cells sorted from spleen or lymph node cells, obtained before intestinal transplant. These receptors were obtained from a human donor who received an intestinal transplant.

The rearrangement joins TRBV6-5 to TRBJ1-1, with a tentative D call TRBD1 (5 bases). CDR3 size: 13 residues. Looked up from germline, CDR1 is MNHEY and CDR2 is SVGAGI. V shed 7 bases and J shed 3 bases, with 12 bases lying between them. The CDR3 region is CASKNDRDTEAFF. The CDR3 nucleotides are TGTGCCAGCAAAAATGACAGAGACACTGAAGCTTTCTTT.

V is TRBV20-1 and J is TRBJ2-1, with D hard to call. Between the trimmed V and J ends, which lost 6 bases and 8 bases, there was a span of 11 bases. The germline V gene has CDR1 DFQATT and CDR2 SNEGSKA (reference sequence). CDR3 length: 11 amino acids. The DNA for the CDR3 is TGCAGTGCCAAACCGGCGGATGAGCAGTTCTTC. Protein product: CSAKPADEQFF.